Listed here are 4 T cell receptor beta chains from one sample, sequenced in a study of blood T cell repertoires in COVID-19. The table came from immunoSEQ multiplex PCR; TCRdb's copy has only in-frame clones and leaves some out. The profile shows about 150,000 clones, approximately 80% of them singletons. The sequencing input was PBMCs or T cells enriched from blood (not recorded which). Receptor source: a woman between 35 and 50 years old who had recovered from COVID-19.

The chain carries TRBV19 and TRBJ2-2; 7 nucleotides match TRBD2. CDR1 LNHDA and CDR2 SQIVND come from the germline V gene (reference sequence). The CDR3 is made up of 14 amino acids. Germline trimming cut 5 bases from V and 7 bases from J; bases unmatched to any gene: 7. CDR3 coding DNA: TGTGCCAGTAGTTCTGGACTAGACCACGGGGAGCTGTTTTTT. Encoded protein: CASSSGLDHGELFF.

V and J are TRBV3-1 (or the pseudogene TRBV3-2) and TRBJ1-4; 8 bases are shared with TRBD1. Losses at the gene ends were 4 bases for V and 0 bases for J; bases not matched to a gene: 10. The V gene's germline CDR1 is LGHDT and CDR2 YNNKEL (reference sequence). The length of the CDR3 is 18 residues. The CDR3 DNA follows: TGTGCCAGCAGCCGACCGAAGGGACAGGACACAACTAATGAAAAACTGTTTTTT. It encodes CASSRPKGQDTTNEKLFF.

The chain carries TRBV2 and TRBJ2-5; D perhaps matches TRBD1 (6 bases). Trimming took 4 bases from V and 4 from J, leaving 16 bases between them. CDR3 size: 15 residues. The V gene's germline CDR1 is SNHLY and CDR2 FYNNEI. The CDR3 bases are TGTGCCAGCAGTGGAGGGGCAGGGGTGGGAGAGACCCAGTACTTC. It codes for CASSGGAGVGETQYF.

The V gene is TRBV30, the J gene TRBJ2-3; D is possibly TRBD2 (7 bases). This CDR3 has 13 residues. The germline V gene has CDR1 GTSNPN and CDR2 SVGIG (reference sequence). Trimming removed 1 base from V and 6 bases from J, with 11 bases in between. The CDR3 DNA reads TGTGCCTGGAGTGCGGGGGGCATGGATACGCAGTATTTT. It encodes CAWSAGGMDTQYF.